This T cell receptor beta chain was sequenced in a study of blood T cell repertoires in COVID-19. Overall study: The samples span acute and convalescent COVID-19 from the United States, Italy and Spain. In each case, the material was cDNA or gDNA derived from T cells, B-cell-depleted T cells, or PBMCs.

Original processing notes: Researchers report that nucleated cell counts were estimated from reference gene primer amplification. Produced via immunoSEQ multiplex PCR; TCRdb's table is partial and in-frame only. Clone size and V and J calls were adopted from that table, with D and trimming inferred from the DNA. The data show tens of thousands of clones, 84% seen once. The V gene lost 2 bases and the J gene lost 7 bases, with 8 bases spanning the gap. The length of the CDR3 is 13 residues. Germline V lookup: CDR1 LGHNT, CDR2 FRNRAP. The sample taken for sequencing was peripheral blood. J is TRBJ2-2 and V is TRBV12-5; the D gene is possibly TRBD2 (5 bases). This receptor was identified in a woman aged 80 or older with acute or convalescent COVID-19. The DNA for the CDR3 is TGTGCTAGTGGTTTGAGGGCGGGCGGGGAGCTGTTTTTT. It yields the protein CASGLRAGGELFF.